This section outlines one T cell receptor (beta chain) sequence together with its context. This sample was included in a study of control samples from healthy donors and cancer patients. The assay was immunoSEQ multiplex PCR, and TCRdb's table has in-frame clones only and misses some. The sample lists about 170,000 clones; 91% were seen once. V was clipped by 1 base and J by 5 bases, with 12 bases between them. The length of the CDR3 is 15 residues. The germline gives CDR1 SGHDN, CDR2 FVKESK. This chain uses TRBV14 with TRBJ2-1, with D unresolved. This clonotype was obtained from a woman aged 30 to 39 in good health. Sequenced input: blood. The CDR3 DNA follows: TGTGCCAGCAGCCAAGCCAGAGGCGGTAACAATGAGCAGTTCTTC. Translation gives CASSQARGGNNEQFF.